The 25 T cell receptor beta chains presented below share a single source sample, sequenced in a study of cytomegalovirus exposure and HLA in healthy donors. Primers for the PCR totalled 60 Vbeta and 13 Jbeta. Clones were sequenced by immunoSEQ multiplex PCR, and TCRdb holds only the in-frame ones, with some missing. The repertoire has approximately 150,000 clones, 80% of them found once; the top ten carry under 15%. The specimen was PBMCs. Every receptor here comes from a woman in her thirties or forties in good health and CMV-seronegative.

The chain links TRBV2 to TRBJ1-6, with D possibly TRBD1 on 5 matching bases. V was clipped by 2 bases and J by 8 bases, with 19 bases between them. The germline V gene encodes CDR1 SNHLY and CDR2 FYNNEI. The CDR3 contains 17 residues. The DNA of the CDR3 is TGTGCCAGCAGTGAAACCGGGGGGAATGATATCCATTCACCCCTCCACTTT. Its protein is CASSETGGNDIHSPLHF. Together with reference TRBV2 and TRBJ1-6, the CDR3 gives the full variable domain: EPEVTQTPSHQVTQMGQEVILRCVPISNHLYFYWYRQILGQKVEFLVSFYNNEISEKSEIFDDQFSVERPDGSNFTLKIRSTKLEDSAMYFCASSETGGNDIHSPLHFGNGTRLTVT.

The chain employs TRBV2 and TRBJ2-5; 10 positions match TRBD1. The J call is uncertain, as TRBJ2-7 better fits the DNA end. The CDR3 contains 14 residues. Germline values: CDR1 SNHLY, CDR2 FYNNEI. CDR3 residues: CASSRQGALYEQYF. The CDR3, as DNA: TGTGCCAGCAGTAGACAGGGGGCGCTCTACGAGCAGTACTTC.

V is TRBV5-4 and J is TRBJ2-3; TRBD2 agrees at 7 bases. Germline V lookup: CDR1 SGHNT, CDR2 YYREEE (reference sequence). Trimming took 2 bases from V and 0 from J; bases not matched to a gene: 3. This CDR3 region has 15 residues. CDR3 DNA: TGTGCCAGCAGCTTTCAGCGGGAAAGCACAGATACGCAGTATTTT. This codes for CASSFQRESTDTQYF.

The chain joins TRBV9 to TRBJ1-2; 9 nucleotides align to TRBD1. J was trimmed by 4 bases and V by 0 bases; bases with no gene match: 7. The CDR3 contains 16 residues. Germline V gives CDR1 SGDLS, CDR2 YYNGEE. CDR3 DNA: TGTGCCAGCAGCGTAGATTTGGGACAGGGTCCCTATGGCTACACCTTC. It translates to CASSVDLGQGPYGYTF.

In nucleotides, the CDR3 is TGTGCCAGCAGCTTAACGACAGGGGTTCGGAATCCTGAAGCTTTCTTT. This sequence encodes CASSLTTGVRNPEAFF. The rearrangement links TRBV11-2 to TRBJ1-1; TRBD1 matches 8 bases. There are 16 residues in the CDR3. The germline CDR1 and CDR2 sequences are SGHAT and FQNNGV. With 2 bases clipped from V and 6 bases from J, the junction kept 11 bases outside the gene matches. The variable domain in full, with the rest retrieved from reference TRBV11-2 and TRBJ1-1, is EAGVAQSPRYKIIEKRQSVAFWCNPISGHATLYWYQQILGQGPKLLIQFQNNGVVDDSQLPKDRFSAERLKGVDSTLKIQPAKLEDSAVYLCASSLTTGVRNPEAFFGQGTRLTVV.

The chain links TRBV11-2 to TRBJ2-2; 10 positions agree with TRBD1. Germline CDR1 and CDR2: SGHAT and FQNNGV. The CDR3 is 17 residues long. Trimming took 0 bases from V and 1 from J; bases not matched to a gene: 2. CDR3 protein: CASSLDRTGGNTGELFF. As DNA, the CDR3 is TGTGCCAGCAGCTTAGATAGGACAGGGGGGAACACCGGGGAGCTGTTTTTT.

Within the sample, this clone is medium-sized. This chain uses TRBV6-4 with TRBJ2-3; a possible D gene is TRBD2 (5 bases). There are 15 residues in the CDR3. Trimming cost V 3 bases and J 0 bases, with 10 bases left between them. From germline, CDR1 is MRHNA and CDR2 SNTAGT. The chain's CDR3 is CASSESSGSTDTQYF. CDR3 sequence (DNA): TGTGCCAGCAGTGAATCAAGCGGAAGCACAGATACGCAGTATTTT.

The chain employs TRBV19 and TRBJ1-3; no clear D gene. The CDR3 is 13 residues long. Germline CDR1 reads LNHDA; CDR2 reads SQIVND (reference sequence). Trimming removed 5 bases from V and 0 bases from J, with 5 bases in between. CDR3 coding DNA: TGTGCCAGTAGTCCAGGCTCTGGAAACACCATATATTTT. Its translation: CASSPGSGNTIYF.

The V gene is TRBV7-2, the J gene TRBJ2-5, with 10 bases matching TRBD2. The germline gives CDR1 SGHTA, CDR2 FQGNSA. CDR3 length: 17 residues. Unmatched junction bases numbered 12, after V lost 3 bases and J lost 5 bases. The CDR3 loop is CASSLTSGPAVGETQYF. CDR3 DNA: TGTGCCAGCAGCTTGACTAGCGGGCCGGCGGTGGGTGAGACCCAGTACTTC.

This chain connects TRBV19 to TRBJ1-1; a weak D match, TRBD1 (5 bases). Trimming stripped 9 bases from V and 8 bases from J, with 16 bases between. The germline V gene has CDR1 LNHDA and CDR2 SQIVND (reference sequence). The CDR3 consists of 12 residues. DNA for the CDR3: TGTGCCAGCTCGGGGGGGATCACCGAAGCTTTCTTT. This sequence encodes CASSGGITEAFF.

The chain carries TRBV7-2 and TRBJ2-2; 8 bases align to TRBD2. The length of the CDR3 is 17 residues. V lost 4 bases to trimming and J lost 6 bases; unmatched junction nucleotides: 13. Germline V gives CDR1 SGHTA, CDR2 FQGNSA. The CDR3 bases are TGTGCCAGCAGCTCTAGAGGGACTAGTCTAAAGGCCGGGGAGCTGTTTTTT. Translated, it gives CASSSRGTSLKAGELFF.

The chain links TRBV7-2 to TRBJ1-5; TRBD1 might be the D (5 bases). Trimming shortened V by 5 bases and J by 1 base, and 15 bases separated the two germline ends. CDR1 is SGHTA, CDR2 FQGNSA, per germline. The CDR3 spans 16 residues. CDR3 sequence: CASSDQGLLSNQPQHF. The CDR3 DNA sequence: TGTGCCAGCAGCGACCAGGGACTCTTAAGCAATCAGCCCCAGCATTTT.

This clone was observed once. The V call is TRBV4-1, the J call TRBJ2-1; D might be TRBD1 (6 bases). In germline, CDR1 is MGHRA, CDR2 YSYEKL. V was trimmed by 4 bases and J by 4 bases, leaving 11 bases between them. The CDR3 consists of 14 residues. The DNA for the CDR3 is TGCGCCAGCAGCCGCCTAGGGGGATACAATGAGCAGTTCTTC. This codes for CASSRLGGYNEQFF.

J is TRBJ1-2 and V is TRBV7-2; D not resolved. Trimming cost V 1 base and J 5 bases, with 5 bases left between them. Germline lookup yields CDR1 SGHTA and CDR2 FQGNSA. The CDR3 loop spans 12 amino acids. The DNA of the CDR3 is TGTGCCAGCAGCTTAGTCGCGTATGGCTACACCTTC. It yields the protein CASSLVAYGYTF.

This clone was found a few times. This chain joins TRBV7-9 and TRBJ2-3, with 9 positions matching TRBD2. The CDR3 is 15 amino acids. J gave up 11 bases and V 0 bases, and 9 bases lay outside the gene matches. CDR1 SEHNR and CDR2 FQNEAQ come from the germline V gene (reference sequence). CDR3 region: CASSLALAGGPKQYF. CDR3 bases: TGTGCCAGCAGCTTAGCTCTGGCGGGAGGGCCCAAGCAGTATTTT.

Here the CDR3 reads CASITGAENTIYF. The CDR3 DNA follows: TGTGCCAGCATAACAGGGGCAGAAAACACCATATATTTT. The chain couples TRBV28 to TRBJ1-3; 7 bases are shared with TRBD1. The CDR3 covers 13 residues. V lost 7 bases to trimming and J lost 6 bases; unmatched junction nucleotides: 6. CDR1 MDHEN and CDR2 SYDVKM come from the germline V gene.

This chain uses TRBV18 with TRBJ1-1; tentative D call: TRBD1 (6 bases). This CDR3 comprises 14 residues. V was trimmed by 5 bases and J by 3 bases, leaving 13 bases between them. CDR1 is KGHSH and CDR2 is LQKENI in the germline V gene. CDR3 loop: CASSYRVVDTEAFF. The DNA of the CDR3 is TGTGCCAGCTCATACAGGGTTGTGGACACTGAAGCTTTCTTT.

In DNA, the CDR3 is TGTGCCAGCAGCAAGTTCAGGGCCCCAGATACGCAGTATTTT. It specifies CASSKFRAPDTQYF. The gene calls are TRBV7-2 and TRBJ2-3, with TRBD1 as a possible D gene (5 bases). Trimming removed 5 bases from V and 4 bases from J, with 13 bases in between. This CDR3 has 14 residues. Germline V gene sequence: CDR1 SGHTA, CDR2 FQGNSA.

A single count supports this clone. This rearrangement joins TRBV9 to TRBJ2-5; 12 bases agree with TRBD2. Germline loops: CDR1 SGDLS, CDR2 YYNGEE. The CDR3 contains 16 residues. V lost 1 base, J lost 5 bases, and 6 bases stayed unmatched. In nucleotides, the CDR3 is TGTGCCAGCAGCGTATCGCCAACTAGCGGGAGGGAGACCCAGTACTTC. This translates into CASSVSPTSGRETQYF.

The chain joins TRBV5-1 to TRBJ1-1, with D tentatively TRBD1 (6 bases). CDR1 is SGHRS and CDR2 is YFSETQ in the germline V gene. This CDR3 has 15 amino acids. V was trimmed by 3 bases and J by 0 bases, leaving 12 bases between them. CDR3 sequence reads: CASSYGQFMNTEAFF. In DNA, the CDR3 is TGCGCCAGCAGCTACGGACAGTTTATGAACACTGAAGCTTTCTTT.

V usage is TRBV4-3 and J usage is TRBJ1-5, with a tentative D call TRBD1 (5 bases). In germline, CDR1 is LGHNA, CDR2 YSLEER. V lost 1 base and J 2 bases, leaving 12 bases between the germline ends. This CDR3 contains 16 residues. CDR3 DNA sequence: TGCGCCAGCAGCCAAGGCTTAGGGGTTGGCAATCAGCCCCAGCATTTT. Protein sequence: CASSQGLGVGNQPQHF.

The chain couples TRBV9 to TRBJ2-5, with 7 bases aligning to TRBD1. This CDR3 region has 15 residues. V was clipped by 3 bases and J by 5 bases; unmatched bases: 10. The germline gives CDR1 SGDLS, CDR2 YYNGEE. The CDR3 sequence: CASSGTGAIRETQYF. CDR3 nucleotides: TGTGCCAGCAGCGGAACAGGGGCGATCCGGGAGACCCAGTACTTC.

The J gene is TRBJ2-3, the V gene TRBV7-3; 8 nucleotides line up with TRBD2. V shed 2 bases and J 3 bases; nucleotides not matched to a gene: 7. From germline, CDR1 is SGHTA and CDR2 FQGTGA. This CDR3 has 16 amino acids. Written as DNA, the CDR3 is TGTGCCAGCAGCTTACAAAGCGGGAGAAGTACAGATACGCAGTATTTT. Encoded protein: CASSLQSGRSTDTQYF.

This clone was counted a single time. The V gene is TRBV4-3, the J gene TRBJ2-3; D ambiguous. The CDR3 consists of 14 residues. V gave up 0 bases and J gave up 2 bases, with 6 bases separating them. CDR1 is LGHNA, CDR2 YSLEER, per germline. The CDR3 DNA sequence: TGCGCCAGCAGCCAAGACCGACACACAGATACGCAGTATTTT. Translating gives CASSQDRHTDTQYF.

This clone was detected once. This chain connects TRBV7-2 to TRBJ2-2, with TRBD1 identical over 8 bases. V gave up 5 bases and J gave up 6 bases; unmatched junction bases: 5. This CDR3 has 14 residues. Germline V lookup: CDR1 SGHTA, CDR2 FQGNSA. CDR3 residues: CASSPTGVAGELFF. The DNA for the CDR3 is TGTGCCAGCAGCCCGACAGGGGTTGCCGGGGAGCTGTTTTTT. The variable domain in full, completed from reference TRBV7-2 and TRBJ2-2, reads GAGVSQSPSNKVTEKGKDVELRCDPISGHTALYWYRQSLGQGLEFLIYFQGNSAPDKSGLPSDRFSAERTGGSVSTLTIQRTQQEDSAVYLCASSPTGVAGELFFGEGSRLTVL.